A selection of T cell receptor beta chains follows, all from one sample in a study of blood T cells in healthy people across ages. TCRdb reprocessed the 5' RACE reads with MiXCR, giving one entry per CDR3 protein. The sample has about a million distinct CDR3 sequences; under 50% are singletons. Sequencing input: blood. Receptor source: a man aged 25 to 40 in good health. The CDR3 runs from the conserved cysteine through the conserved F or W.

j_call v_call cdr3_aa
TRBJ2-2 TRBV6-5 CASSRNRGITGELFF
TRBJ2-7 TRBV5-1 CASSLTGTETYEQYF
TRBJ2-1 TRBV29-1 CSPRVGHDEQFF
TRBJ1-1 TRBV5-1 CASSHGTGNAEAFF
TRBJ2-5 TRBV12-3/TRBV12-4 CASSLTRTTQETQYF
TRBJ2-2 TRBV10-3 CAISESRDGELFF
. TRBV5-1 CASSLDTSGQETQFF
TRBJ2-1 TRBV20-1 CSAPGTADNEQFF
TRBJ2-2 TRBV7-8 CASSHRGANTGELFF
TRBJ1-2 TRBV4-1 CASSQTPGGDYGYTF
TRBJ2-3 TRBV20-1 CSADPRDTHRTDTQYF
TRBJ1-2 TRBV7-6 CASSPGGQSNYGYTF
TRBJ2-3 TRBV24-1 CATSDLTDTDTQYF
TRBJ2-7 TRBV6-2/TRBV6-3 CASRWTVLSYNEQYF
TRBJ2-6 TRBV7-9 CASSHTDRAGANVLTF
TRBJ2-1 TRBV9 CASSVETNSYNEQFF
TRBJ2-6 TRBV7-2 CASSRLAGGLGANVLTF
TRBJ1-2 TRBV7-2 CASSAGRLDYGYTF
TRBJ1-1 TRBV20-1 CSARRQNTEAFF
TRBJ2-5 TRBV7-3 CASSLTGKQQYF
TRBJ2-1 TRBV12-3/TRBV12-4 CASRAGPPYNEQFF
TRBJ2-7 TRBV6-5 CASSYRRGQNEQYF